The T cell receptor beta chain under discussion was sequenced for a study of blood T cell repertoires in COVID-19. Study summary: From T cells, B-cell-depleted T cells, or PBMCs came the material, which was cDNA or gDNA.

Under the authors' procedure: Nucleated cell counts were estimated from reference gene primer amplification. Sequencing was performed with immunoSEQ multiplex PCR; in TCRdb, only in-frame clones are kept and a portion is missing. D and trimming come from the DNA, and the V and J calls and clone size come from that table. The data contain around 170,000 clones, less than 85% of them singletons. CDR3 length: 18 amino acids. In germline, CDR1 is KGHSH, CDR2 LQKENI. V shed 8 bases, J shed 5 bases, and the junction held 20 bases outside the gene matches. This clonotype was obtained from an elderly woman with acute or convalescent COVID-19. The rearrangement uses TRBV18 and TRBJ2-7; 11 bases line up with TRBD1. Sequenced material: peripheral blood. CDR3 protein: CASTTGTGGVGRAHEQYF. CDR3 coding DNA: TGTGCCAGCACGACCGGGACAGGGGGTGTCGGGAGGGCCCACGAGCAGTACTTC.